A single T cell receptor beta chain is shown here with its context. This entry is derived from a study of control samples from healthy donors and cancer patients. Germline V gene sequence: CDR1 SGHKS, CDR2 YYEKEE (reference sequence). The CDR3 has 15 residues. The V gene lost 2 bases and the J gene lost 0 bases, with 9 bases spanning the gap. Assay used: immunoSEQ multiplex PCR; TCRdb lists only in-frame clones, some missing. The sample has 91,000 or so clones; approximately 93% are singletons. This sequence was found in a woman aged 30 to 39 in good health. The chain employs TRBV5-5 and TRBJ2-4; D is uncertain. Sequencing was done on a sample of blood. This CDR3 reads CASSLSGVAKNIQYF. The CDR3 DNA reads TGTGCCAGCAGCTTATCGGGCGTAGCCAAAAACATTCAGTACTTC.